This T cell receptor beta chain was documented in a study of post-analysis software for immune sequencing data. Whole-study context: There were relapsing-remitting, secondary progressive and progressive-relapsing multiple sclerosis among the disease courses included. General study results and limits: With TRBV5-6, TRBV5-1 and TRBV20-1 included, 4 to 6 TRBV segments were more frequent in patients than in controls.

Unique molecular identifiers featured in each of the TCR beta cDNA libraries. Input amounts of 1 to 10 million T cells were used. These gave about 500,000 cDNA molecules, so each molecule approximated one T cell. A single record per CDR3 protein comes from TCRdb applying MiXCR to the PCR reads. The table shows approximately 770,000 distinct CDR3 sequences, with 40% to 55% occurring only once. J was trimmed by 6 bases and V by 3 bases; bases with no gene match: 8. Germline assignment: CDR1 SQVTM and CDR2 ANQGSEA. The CDR3 is 14 amino acids. About this clonotype itself: Its antigen is not identified.

This receptor was obtained from a girl under 18 with multiple sclerosis. This sequence joins TRBV29-1 and TRBJ2-7; 10 bases match TRBD2. Sequencing used blood. The CDR3 sequence is CSVDRLAGDSEQYF. CDR3 nucleotide sequence: TGCAGCGTTGACCGTCTAGCGGGAGATAGCGAGCAGTACTTC.